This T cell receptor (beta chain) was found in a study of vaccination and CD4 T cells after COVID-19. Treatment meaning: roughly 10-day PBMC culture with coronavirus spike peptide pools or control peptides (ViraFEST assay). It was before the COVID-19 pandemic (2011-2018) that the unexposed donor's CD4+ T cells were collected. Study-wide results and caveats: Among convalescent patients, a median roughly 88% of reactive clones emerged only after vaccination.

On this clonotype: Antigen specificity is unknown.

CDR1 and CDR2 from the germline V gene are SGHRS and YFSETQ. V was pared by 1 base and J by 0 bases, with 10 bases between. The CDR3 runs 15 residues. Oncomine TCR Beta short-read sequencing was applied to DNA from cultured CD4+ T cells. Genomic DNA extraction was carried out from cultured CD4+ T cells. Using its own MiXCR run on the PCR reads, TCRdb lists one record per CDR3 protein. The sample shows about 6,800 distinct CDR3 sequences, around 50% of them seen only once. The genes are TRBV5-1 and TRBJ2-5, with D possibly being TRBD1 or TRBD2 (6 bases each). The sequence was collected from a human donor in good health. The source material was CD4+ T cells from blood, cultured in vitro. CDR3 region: CASSLSGANQETQYF. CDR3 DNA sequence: TGCGCCAGCAGCTTGTCGGGGGCTAACCAAGAGACCCAGTACTTC. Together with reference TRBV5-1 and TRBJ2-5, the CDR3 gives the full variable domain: KAGVTQTPRYLIKTRGQQVTLSCSPISGHRSVSWYQQTPGQGLQFLFEYFSETQRNKGNFPGRFSGRQFSNSRSEMNVSTLELGDSALYLCASSLSGANQETQYFGPGTRLLVL.